These 14 T cell receptor beta chains came from one sample sequenced in a study of CD8 T cells in ankylosing spondylitis. Study-wide points: A TCR beta motif of several highly homologous variants seemed to mark ankylosing spondylitis blood.

MiXCR, applied by TCRdb to the 5' RACE reads, yields one record per CDR3 protein. The sample contains about 540,000 distinct CDR3 sequences, roughly 12% of which appear only once. These receptors' targets are unknown. Material for sequencing was blood, either unsorted or a sorted T cell fraction (not recorded which). These receptors were taken from a male donor with ankylosing spondylitis.

This clonotype came up a few times. This chain connects TRBV7-2 to TRBJ2-5; D not resolved. V dropped 4 bases and J dropped 5 bases, with 14 bases sitting between them. Germline V gene lookup returns CDR1 SGHTA and CDR2 FQGNSA. This CDR3 region has 14 residues. The CDR3, as DNA: TGTGCCAGCAGCTCCAGTTGGACCAGGGAGACCCAGTACTTC. This translates into CASSSSWTRETQYF.

This clonotype appeared a few times. V gene TRBV7-2 combines with J gene TRBJ2-7, with 10 bases lining up with TRBD1. Germline values: CDR1 SGHTA, CDR2 FQGNSA. CDR3 length: 15 amino acids. V was pared by 4 bases and J by 6 bases, with 9 bases of the junction left unmatched. The CDR3: CASSSETGGVSEQYF. The CDR3 DNA is TGTGCCAGCAGCTCCGAGACAGGGGGCGTCTCCGAGCAGTACTTC.

This chain connects TRBV9 to TRBJ2-7; D is perhaps TRBD2 (7 bases). The germline V gene has CDR1 SGDLS and CDR2 YYNGEE. CDR3 size: 15 residues. V lost 4 bases to trimming and J lost 2 bases, with 16 bases between them. The CDR3 nucleotides read TGTGCCAGCAGCCCGTGGGGGGGCCCCACCTACGAGCAGTACTTC. Its translation is CASSPWGGPTYEQYF.

This clonotype was detected a few times. V and J are TRBV20-1 and TRBJ1-4, with 9 bases fitting TRBD1. The CDR3 covers 15 residues. V shed 4 bases and J 2 bases; nucleotides not matched to a gene: 5. The V gene's germline CDR1 is DFQATT and CDR2 SNEGSKA (reference sequence). The CDR3 loop is CSANDRGATNEKLFF. As DNA, the CDR3 is TGCAGTGCTAATGACAGGGGGGCCACTAATGAAAAACTGTTTTTT.

This chain links TRBV12-3 or TRBV12-4 with TRBJ1-1; D gene ambiguous. Trimming shortened V by 4 bases and J by 7 bases, and 7 bases separated the two germline ends. This CDR3 contains 11 residues. CDR3 nucleotide sequence: TGTGCCAGCAGTTGGTATAATGAAGCTTTCTTT. It is translated as CASSWYNEAFF.

This clonotype was observed a few times. The chain combines TRBV10-1 with TRBJ2-1; 7 positions agree with TRBD2. Germline loops: CDR1 WNHNN, CDR2 SYGVQD (reference sequence). Trimming took 8 bases from V and 2 from J; bases not matched to a gene: 12. This CDR3 region has 16 residues. The DNA of the CDR3 is TGCGCCAGCGCTCCATACAGCGGGACCGCCTACAATGAGCAGTTCTTC. Protein product: CASAPYSGTAYNEQFF.

The chain couples TRBV2 to TRBJ1-3; the D gene is possibly TRBD1 (5 bases). CDR3 length: 14 residues. V was clipped by 6 bases and J by 0 bases, with 9 bases between them. Per germline, CDR1 SNHLY and CDR2 FYNNEI. CDR3 amino acids: CASRGGSSGNTIYF. The CDR3 DNA reads as TGTGCCAGCAGGGGGGGGAGCTCTGGAAACACCATATATTTT.

This clonotype came up a few times. The chain combines TRBV5-1 with TRBJ2-3, with no clear D. Between the trimmed V and J ends, which lost 5 bases and 9 bases, there was a span of 16 bases. Germline V CDR1 and CDR2: SGHRS, YFSETQ. The CDR3 covers 13 residues. The CDR3 loop reads CASRVSGFDTQYF. CDR3 in DNA: TGCGCCAGCAGGGTGTCGGGTTTCGACACGCAGTATTTT.

The V and J genes are TRBV4-2 and TRBJ2-1; perhaps D is TRBD1 or TRBD2 (5 bases each). Germline V gene lookup returns CDR1 LGHNA and CDR2 YNFKEQ. Trimming stripped 2 bases from V and 0 bases from J, with 14 bases between. This CDR3 is 17 amino acids long. The CDR3 DNA reads as TGTGCCAGCAGCCAAACCCGGGGCCAGAGCTCCTACAATGAGCAGTTCTTC. It translates to CASSQTRGQSSYNEQFF.

The rearrangement joins TRBV27 to TRBJ2-3, with 7 bases matching TRBD2. The CDR3 covers 14 residues. V lost 5 bases and J lost 1; bases outside the gene matches: 3. Germline assignment: CDR1 MNHEY and CDR2 SMNVEV (reference sequence). The DNA of the CDR3 is TGTGCCAGCAGTGGGGGGGAGGGCACAGATACGCAGTATTTT. It specifies CASSGGEGTDTQYF.

This clonotype was seen only a few times. The chain employs TRBV18 and TRBJ1-6; D is uncertain. CDR1 and CDR2 from the germline V gene are KGHSH and LQKENI. The CDR3 totals 14 residues. Trimming took 2 bases from V and 10 from J, leaving 12 bases between them. CDR3 residues: CASSPSPGESPLHF. The CDR3 nucleotides are TGTGCCAGCTCACCAAGTCCCGGCGAATCACCCCTCCACTTT.

This clonotype was seen many times. The chain is built from TRBV12-3 or TRBV12-4 and TRBJ2-1; D gene ambiguous. The CDR3 consists of 15 residues. V was shortened by 4 bases and J by 2 bases, with 12 bases between the two germline ends. CDR3 coding DNA: TGTGCCAGCAGTTCCGGTTTTAGGGCCTACAATGAGCAGTTCTTC. This encodes CASSSGFRAYNEQFF.

This clonotype has only a few counts. The chain employs TRBV11-1 and TRBJ2-3, with D unresolved. V was pared by 4 bases and J by 4 bases, with 12 bases between. CDR3 size: 14 residues. Germline V gene sequence: CDR1 SGHAT, CDR2 FQDESV (reference sequence). CDR3: CASSSPEPSDTQYF. CDR3 DNA: TGTGCCAGCAGCTCTCCAGAACCGTCAGATACGCAGTATTTT. The full variable domain, with the rest looked up from reference TRBV11-1 and TRBJ2-3, is EAEVAQSPRYKITEKSQAVAFWCDPISGHATLYWYRQILGQGPELLVQFQDESVVDDSQLPKDRFSAERLKGVDSTLKIQPAELGDSAMYLCASSSPEPSDTQYFGPGTRLTVL.

Notes on this clonotype: Mismatch with germline at one junction end may stem from a read error. V is TRBV20-1 and J is TRBJ2-1, with 11 bases matching TRBD2. Germline V CDR1 and CDR2: DFQATT, SNEGSKA (reference sequence). The CDR3 is 15 residues long. This CDR3 reads CSARRLLAGANVQFF. In nucleotides, the CDR3 is TGCAGTGCTAGACGACTACTAGCGGGGGCGAATGTGCAGTTCTTC.